This TCR beta chain was observed in a study of T cells in localized non-small cell lung cancer. Findings and caveats of the study: The study linked higher blood T cell density to longer overall survival. Uninvolved neighboring lung showed the greatest T cell clonality, exceeding tumor. It remains possible that heterogeneity exists, since only one tumor region was sequenced.

Notes on this clone: Its target is not known.

The CDR3 extends over 15 amino acids. Germline V CDR1 and CDR2: SNHLY, FYNNEI. V lost 4 bases and J lost 5, with 18 bases in between. TCRdb's copy holds only in-frame clones and misses some; the assay was immunoSEQ multiplex PCR. The profile shows roughly 40,000 clones, approximately 80% of them singletons. This TCR came from a man aged 35-69 years with stage II lung adenocarcinoma. The rearrangement uses TRBV2 and TRBJ2-7, with a possible D match to TRBD2 (7 bases). Sequences were derived from PBMCs, sampled before any cancer treatment. CDR3 amino acids: CASSGLRAGANEQYF. In nucleotides, the CDR3 is TGTGCCAGCAGTGGGTTGAGGGCGGGGGCAAACGAGCAGTACTTC.